Sequencing of this T cell receptor beta chain was carried out in a study of patients and donors after allogeneic stem cell transplantation. TCRdb processed the RT-PCR reads anew with MiXCR; each CDR3 protein has one entry. The sample carries 920,000 or so distinct CDR3 sequences, more than 15% recorded once. This CDR3 region has 13 residues. V shed 6 bases and J 7 bases; nucleotides not matched to a gene: 5. Looked up from germline, CDR1 is SEHNR and CDR2 is FQNEAQ (reference sequence). Sequenced material: blood, either unsorted or a sorted T cell fraction (not recorded which). V and J are TRBV7-9 and TRBJ2-1; 8 nucleotides align to TRBD2. The sequence was obtained from a human donor who was either an allogeneic HSCT recipient or a stem cell or donor lymphocyte infusion donor (not recorded which). It is not recorded whose cells these are; they may come from a transplant donor. The CDR3 spells CASRPIAGNEQFF. The DNA of the CDR3 is TGTGCCAGCAGACCCATAGCGGGGAATGAGCAGTTCTTC. The variable domain in full, completed from reference TRBV7-9 and TRBJ2-1, reads DTGVSQNPRHKITKRGQNVTFRCDPISEHNRLYWYRQTLGQGPEFLTYFQNEAQLEKSRLLSDRFSAERPKGSFSTLEIQRTEQGDSAMYLCASRPIAGNEQFFGPGTRLTVL.